A single sample gave rise to the 2 T cell receptor beta chains below, sequenced in a study of regulatory T cells in long-lasting Graves disease. The authors built TCR beta libraries using iRepertoire HTBI primers and Arm-PCR of CDR3 regions. TCRdb called the multiplex PCR reads again in MiXCR, with one record for every CDR3 protein. The table includes roughly 510,000 distinct CDR3 sequences, roughly a sixth detected once. Indicated time point: newly diagnosed GD, antithyroid drugs for less than 3 months. Preparation of the TCR library used RNA extracted from PBMCs. The sample was also linked to a second study, of T cells in Graves' hyperthyroidism and ophthalmopathy.

The sequencing used peripheral blood mononuclear cells (PBMCs), collected at new diagnosis, from a patient treated with antithyroid drugs. All receptors derive from a man between 18 and 35 years old with Graves disease.

The chain is built from TRBV2 and TRBJ2-7; TRBD2 aligns across 13 bases. The CDR3 spans 14 residues. Germline-derived CDR1 and CDR2 are SNHLY and FYNNEI. The V gene end was trimmed by 5 bases and the J gene end by 4 bases; junction bases not matched to a gene: 2. As DNA, the CDR3 is TGTGCCAGCAGTACTAGCGGGAGGGGGTACGAGCAGTACTTC. It codes for CASSTSGRGYEQYF.

There are a few counts of this clonotype. The chain employs TRBV20-1 and TRBJ1-5; D ambiguous. Trimming pared 6 bases from V and 3 bases from J, leaving 12 bases between. The CDR3 runs to 13 residues. Per germline, CDR1 DFQATT and CDR2 SNEGSKA (reference sequence). As DNA, the CDR3 is TGCAGTGCCAATACAGAGTACAATCAGCCCCAGCATTTT. It specifies CSANTEYNQPQHF.